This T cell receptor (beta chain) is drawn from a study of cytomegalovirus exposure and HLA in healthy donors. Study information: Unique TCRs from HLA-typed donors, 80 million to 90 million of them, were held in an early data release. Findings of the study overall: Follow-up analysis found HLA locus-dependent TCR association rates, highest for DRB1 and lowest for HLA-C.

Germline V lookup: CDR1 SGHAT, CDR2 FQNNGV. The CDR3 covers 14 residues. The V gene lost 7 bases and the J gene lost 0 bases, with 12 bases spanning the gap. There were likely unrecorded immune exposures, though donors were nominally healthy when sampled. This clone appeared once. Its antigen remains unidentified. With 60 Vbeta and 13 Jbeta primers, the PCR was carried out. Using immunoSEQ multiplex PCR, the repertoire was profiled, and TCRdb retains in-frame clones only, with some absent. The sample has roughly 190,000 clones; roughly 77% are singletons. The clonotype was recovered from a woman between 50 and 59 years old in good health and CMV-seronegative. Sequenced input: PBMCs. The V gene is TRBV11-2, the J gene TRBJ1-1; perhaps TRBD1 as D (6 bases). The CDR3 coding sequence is TGTGCCAGCACCCTTCCAGGGGTGAACACTGAAGCTTTCTTT. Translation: CASTLPGVNTEAFF.